Reported below is one TCR beta chain. This sample stems from a study of blood T cell repertoires in COVID-19. Background on the study: Acute-phase and convalescent COVID-19 samples originated in the United States, Italy and Spain. T cells, B-cell-depleted T cells, or PBMCs provided the cDNA or gDNA that served as material.

From germline, CDR1 is LGHNT and CDR2 FRNRAP. The CDR3 runs 13 residues. V lost 5 bases, J lost 3 bases, and 7 bases lay in between. Per the study methods: Estimation of nucleated cell counts was performed using reference gene primer amplification. Sequencing was performed with immunoSEQ multiplex PCR; in TCRdb, only in-frame clones are kept and a portion is missing. V and J calls and clone size are those listed in that table; D and trimming were worked out from the DNA. The sample lists 250,000 to 350,000 clones; about 90% were seen once. The sample consisted of peripheral blood. The receptor comes from a young woman with COVID-19, enrolled during active disease. The gene calls are TRBV12-5 and TRBJ2-2; no clear D gene. The DNA of the CDR3 is TGTGCTAGTGGTCGCGGTTACACCGGGGAGCTGTTTTTT. It specifies CASGRGYTGELFF.